This T cell receptor (beta chain) derives from a study of cytomegalovirus exposure and HLA in healthy donors. General observations from the study: One later analysis, an examination of the roughly 130 validation repertoires, found that first-cohort TCR clusters tended to co-occur in them.

A remark on this clone: Its specificity is unknown.

TCRdb's copy holds only in-frame clones and misses some; the assay was immunoSEQ multiplex PCR. Of over 250,000 clones listed, about 85% are singletons. The germline V gene has CDR1 SSHAT and CDR2 FNYEAQ (reference sequence). The CDR3 runs 12 residues. V lost 6 bases, J lost 3 bases, and 1 base stayed unmatched. This TCR was recovered from a woman aged 25 to 39 in good health and CMV-seropositive. V is TRBV7-7 and J is TRBJ2-5, with 7 bases aligning to TRBD1. Sequences were obtained from PBMCs. The CDR3 protein is CASRGTEETQYF. The CDR3 nucleotides read TGTGCCAGCAGAGGGACAGAAGAGACCCAGTACTTC.